This T cell receptor beta chain came from a study of T cell clones after liver transplantation. Whole-study context: Third-party-reactive TCRbeta sequences from pre-transplant mixed lymphocyte reactions served as antigen-independent comparators.

V trimming: 6 bases; J trimming: 4 bases; junction bases outside the gene matches: 1. The germline V gene has CDR1 KGHSH and CDR2 LQKENI. The CDR3 extends over 13 amino acids. This clone was seen a few times. The antigen remains undetermined. Assay used: immunoSEQ multiplex PCR; TCRdb lists only in-frame clones, some missing. The sample contains 40,000 to 55,000 clones, approximately 71% of which appear only once. Study-level results: Post-transplant, graft-donor-reactive CD4 TCRbeta sequences in blood dropped significantly in 5 of 8 subjects.

The material was CD4+ T cells from blood, obtained about 56 months after liver transplant. The clonotype originates from a human patient who received a liver transplant. A share of the T cells may be of graft donor origin. The chain is built from TRBV18 and TRBJ1-5, with 9 nucleotides matching TRBD1. CDR3 nucleotide sequence: TGTGCCAGCTCCGGACAGGGGAATCAGCCCCAGCATTTT. Protein: CASSGQGNQPQHF.